This T cell receptor (beta chain) was captured by sequencing in a study of blood T cell repertoires in COVID-19. Clones were read by immunoSEQ multiplex PCR, and TCRdb kept only the in-frame ones, dropping some. The sample lists 250,000 to 300,000 clones, around nine tenths occurring once. The sequencing input was PBMCs or T cells enriched from blood (not recorded which). This clonotype was sampled from a middle-aged man who had recovered from COVID-19.

The CDR3 DNA follows: TGTGCCAGCAGTTTGCAGGCAGTCAATTCACCCCTCCACTTT. This translates into CASSLQAVNSPLHF. This chain joins TRBV28 and TRBJ1-6; D uncertain. CDR3 size: 14 residues. V was shortened by 3 bases and J by 7 bases, with 10 bases between the two germline ends. The germline CDR1 and CDR2 sequences are MDHEN and SYDVKM.